One sample yielded the 8 T cell receptor beta chains listed below, sequenced in a study of blood T cells in healthy people across ages. Alongside a J-beta primer mix, a sample-barcoded 5' primer served in a second PCR lasting roughly 6 to 12 cycles. TCRdb processed the 5' RACE reads anew with MiXCR; each CDR3 protein has one entry. The sample holds hundreds of thousands of distinct CDR3 sequences; 21% are singletons and the top ten take 3.5% to 4%. The specimen sequenced was blood. The receptors derive from a man between 65 and 85 years old in good health.

Details on this clonotype: A much larger clone lies one base from this, so it may be a read error. This chain connects TRBV12-3 or TRBV12-4 to TRBJ1-1; D uncertain. The CDR3 totals 15 residues. The CDR3 bases are TGTGCCAGCAGTTTCGAGGGCAGAAAGAACACTGGAGCTTTCTTT. It yields the protein CASSFEGRKNTGAFF.

The CDR3 loop is CASSSEQGEQYF. CDR3 in DNA: TGCGCCAGCAGCTCGGAACAGGGCGAGCAGTACTTC. The chain recombines TRBV5-1 with TRBJ2-7, with D tentatively TRBD1 (6 bases). The CDR3 runs 12 residues. Germline CDR1 SGHRS, CDR2 YFSETQ. Deletions cut 3 bases from V and 6 bases from J, with 10 bases between.

The chain combines TRBV20-1 with TRBJ2-5; the match to TRBD2 covers 9 bases. The J call may be wrong; the DNA end is better matched by TRBJ2-7. Germline V gene data show CDR1 as DFQATT and CDR2 as SNEGSKA (reference sequence). This CDR3 is built from 16 residues. The DNA of the CDR3 is TGCAGTGCCAATCGGGGAGGTAGCGGGAGCGGAGCCGAGCAGTACTTC. Its translation: CSANRGGSGSGAEQYF.

This clonotype showed up just a few times. The rearrangement joins TRBV7-3 to TRBJ2-3; 9 nucleotides align to TRBD2. The germline gives CDR1 SGHTA, CDR2 FQGTGA. The CDR3 spans 18 residues. With 2 bases clipped from V and 0 bases from J, the junction kept 9 bases outside the gene matches. The CDR3 loop is CASSLFPGLAGSTDTQYF. CDR3 nucleotides: TGTGCCAGCAGCTTATTCCCGGGGCTAGCGGGGAGCACAGATACGCAGTATTTT.

This clonotype showed up just a few times. The rearrangement links TRBV7-8 to TRBJ1-2; 11 bases line up with TRBD1. The germline gives CDR1 SGHVS, CDR2 FQNEAQ. The CDR3 runs 13 residues. The V and J ends lost 5 bases and 7 bases, in that order; junction bases with no gene match: 3. The CDR3 bases are TGTGCCAGCAGCCAAGGGACAGGGGGTGGCTACACCTTC. Its protein product is CASSQGTGGGYTF.

V usage is TRBV18 and J usage is TRBJ2-7; 7 bases are a match to TRBD2. The V segment lost 1 base and the J segment 2 bases; nucleotides outside the gene matches: 5. CDR1 KGHSH and CDR2 LQKENI come from the germline V gene. This CDR3 contains 15 residues. In nucleotides, the CDR3 is TGTGCCAGCTCACCACTGGCTCTAGCGGCCTACGAGCAGTACTTC. Amino acids: CASSPLALAAYEQYF.

J is TRBJ2-7 and V is TRBV5-1; D unclear. This CDR3 has 17 amino acids. The germline V and J ends were trimmed by 4 bases and 3 bases, with 23 bases remaining between them. In germline, CDR1 is SGHRS, CDR2 YFSETQ. CDR3 protein: CASSQSSIKSLGYEQYF. In DNA, the CDR3 is TGCGCCAGCAGCCAGTCCTCGATTAAATCCCTTGGCTACGAGCAGTACTTC.

The chain has TRBV5-1 and TRBJ2-7; 9 bases are shared with TRBD2. V shed 4 bases and J 0 bases; nucleotides not matched to a gene: 8. The CDR3 is 16 amino acids. Looked up from germline, CDR1 is SGHRS and CDR2 is YFSETQ. The CDR3 sequence is CASSRTSGFSSYEQYF. Written as DNA, the CDR3 is TGCGCCAGCAGCCGTACTAGCGGGTTCAGCTCCTACGAGCAGTACTTC.